This T cell receptor beta chain is from a study of CD8+ T cells in alopecia areata. Study at large: Female C3H/HeJ mice aged about 7-10 weeks received skin from approximately 6-13-month-old C3H/HeJ donors with spontaneous alopecia. General study findings and limits: It was less clear whether patients shared TCRs than it was in mice, possibly because of HLA.

With respect to this clone: The antigen remains undetermined. Here the gene names and germline are mouse. Sequencing ends 4 residues short of the CDR3 end; the germline J gene provides the rest. Other DNA sequences in the sample encode the same CDR3.

V dropped 3 bases and J dropped 2 bases, with 8 bases sitting between them. The CDR3 is 13 residues long. Germline CDR1 NNHDY, CDR2 SYVADS. Extraction of RNA preceded its reverse transcription into cDNA, which served as the sequencing template. TCRdb's copy holds only in-frame clones and misses some; the assay was immunoSEQ multiplex PCR. This sample includes 250,000 or so clones with no singletons; its ten biggest clones take up 0.9% to 1.5%. A sort of pooled cutaneous lymph node cells used CD4, CD8alpha, NKG2D, NKG2ACE and other stains. The clonotype was recovered from a C3H/HeJ mouse with alopecia areata. This strain has MHC haplotype H2-k. The rearrangement links TRBV13-3 to TRBJ1-2; TRBD1 might be the D (6 bases). Sequenced: CD4+ T cells sorted from a lymph node. CDR3 loop: CASSVRGNSDYTF. The part of the CDR3 DNA that was read is TGTGCCAGCAGTGTCAGGGGTAACTCC.